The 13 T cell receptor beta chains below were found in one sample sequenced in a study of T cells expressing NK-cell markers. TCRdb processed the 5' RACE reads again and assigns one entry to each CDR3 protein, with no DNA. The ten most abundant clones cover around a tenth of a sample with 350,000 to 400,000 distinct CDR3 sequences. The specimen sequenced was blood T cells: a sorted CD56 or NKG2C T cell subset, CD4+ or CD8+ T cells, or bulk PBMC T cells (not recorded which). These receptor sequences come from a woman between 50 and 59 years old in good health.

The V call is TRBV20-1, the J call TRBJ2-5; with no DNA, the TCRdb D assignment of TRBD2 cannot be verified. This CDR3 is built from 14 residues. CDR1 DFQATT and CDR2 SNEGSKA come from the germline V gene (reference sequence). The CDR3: CSQRVAGNRETQYF.

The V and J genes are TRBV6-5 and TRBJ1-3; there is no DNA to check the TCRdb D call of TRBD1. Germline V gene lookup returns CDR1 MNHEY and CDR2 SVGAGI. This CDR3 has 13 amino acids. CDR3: CASQGAAGNTIYF.

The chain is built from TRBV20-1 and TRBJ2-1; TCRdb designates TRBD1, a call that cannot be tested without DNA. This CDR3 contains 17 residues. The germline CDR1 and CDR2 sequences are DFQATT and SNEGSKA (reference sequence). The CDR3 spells CSADGHPFPRSYNEQFF.

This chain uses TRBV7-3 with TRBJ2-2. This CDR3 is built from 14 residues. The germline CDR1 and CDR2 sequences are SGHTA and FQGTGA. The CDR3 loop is CASSLKPGTGELFF.

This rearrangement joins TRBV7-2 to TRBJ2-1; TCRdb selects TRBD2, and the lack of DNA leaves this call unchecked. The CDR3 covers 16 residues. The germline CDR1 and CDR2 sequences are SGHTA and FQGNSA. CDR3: CASSSTGTSGSNEQFF.

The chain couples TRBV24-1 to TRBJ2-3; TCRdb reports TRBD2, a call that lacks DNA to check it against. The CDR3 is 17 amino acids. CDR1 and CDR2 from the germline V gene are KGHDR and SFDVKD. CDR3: CATSDSASSGSMNTQYF.

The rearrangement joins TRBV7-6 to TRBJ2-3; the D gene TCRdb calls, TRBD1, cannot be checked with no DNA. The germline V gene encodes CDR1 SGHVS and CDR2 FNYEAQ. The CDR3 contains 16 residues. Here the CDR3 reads CASSLGDSLYTDTQYF. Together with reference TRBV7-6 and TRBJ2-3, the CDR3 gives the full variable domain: GAGVSQSPRYKVTKRGQDVALRCDPISGHVSLYWYRQALGQGPEFLTYFNYEAQQDKSGLPNDRFSAERPEGSISTLTIQRTEQRDSAMYRCASSLGDSLYTDTQYFGPGTRLTVL.

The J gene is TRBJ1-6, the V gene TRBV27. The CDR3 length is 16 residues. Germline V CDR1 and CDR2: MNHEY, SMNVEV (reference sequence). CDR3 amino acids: CASSLAGPHLNSPLHF.

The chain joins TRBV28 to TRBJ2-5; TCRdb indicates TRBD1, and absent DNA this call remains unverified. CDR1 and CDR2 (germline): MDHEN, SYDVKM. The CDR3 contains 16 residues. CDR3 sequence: CASSLTGGGYQETQYF.

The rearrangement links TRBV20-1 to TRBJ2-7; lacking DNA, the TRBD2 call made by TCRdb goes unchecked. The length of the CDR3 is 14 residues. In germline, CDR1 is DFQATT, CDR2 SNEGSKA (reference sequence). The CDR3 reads CSARDSGKVYEQYF.

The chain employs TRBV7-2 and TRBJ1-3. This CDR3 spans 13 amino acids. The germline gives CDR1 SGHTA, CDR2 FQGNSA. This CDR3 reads CASSPLRFNTIYF.

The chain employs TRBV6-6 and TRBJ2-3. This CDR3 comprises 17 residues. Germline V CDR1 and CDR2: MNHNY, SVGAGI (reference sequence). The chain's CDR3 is CASSYSNRLTSTDTQYF.

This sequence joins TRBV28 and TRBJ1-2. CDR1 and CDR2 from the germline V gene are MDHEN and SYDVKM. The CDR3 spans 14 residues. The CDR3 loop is CASSLSRGGEGYTF.